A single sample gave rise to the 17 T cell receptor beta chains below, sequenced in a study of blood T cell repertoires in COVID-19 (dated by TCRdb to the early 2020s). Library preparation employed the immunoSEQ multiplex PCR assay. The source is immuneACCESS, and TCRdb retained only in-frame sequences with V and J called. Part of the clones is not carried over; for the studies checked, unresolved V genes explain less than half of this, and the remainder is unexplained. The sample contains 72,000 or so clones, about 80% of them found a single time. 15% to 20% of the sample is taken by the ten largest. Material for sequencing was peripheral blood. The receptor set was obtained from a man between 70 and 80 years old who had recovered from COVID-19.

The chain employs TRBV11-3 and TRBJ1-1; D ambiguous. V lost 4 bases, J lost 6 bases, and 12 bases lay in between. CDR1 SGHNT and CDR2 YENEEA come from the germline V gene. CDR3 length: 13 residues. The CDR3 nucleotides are TGTGCCAGCAGCTGGGCGTTGGCCGCTGAAGCTTTCTTT. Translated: CASSWALAAEAFF.

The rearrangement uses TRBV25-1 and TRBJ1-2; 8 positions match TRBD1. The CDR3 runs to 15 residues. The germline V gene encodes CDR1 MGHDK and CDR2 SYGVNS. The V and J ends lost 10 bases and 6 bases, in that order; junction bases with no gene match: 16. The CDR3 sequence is CATRASGQGINGYTF. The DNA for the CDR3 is TGTGCCACCCGGGCCAGCGGACAGGGTATCAATGGCTACACCTTC.

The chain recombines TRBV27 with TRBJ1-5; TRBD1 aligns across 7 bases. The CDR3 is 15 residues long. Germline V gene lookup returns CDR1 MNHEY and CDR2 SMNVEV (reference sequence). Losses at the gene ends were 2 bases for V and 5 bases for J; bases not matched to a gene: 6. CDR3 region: CASSLLPTGHQPQHF. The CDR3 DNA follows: TGTGCCAGCAGTTTACTGCCGACAGGGCATCAGCCCCAGCATTTT.

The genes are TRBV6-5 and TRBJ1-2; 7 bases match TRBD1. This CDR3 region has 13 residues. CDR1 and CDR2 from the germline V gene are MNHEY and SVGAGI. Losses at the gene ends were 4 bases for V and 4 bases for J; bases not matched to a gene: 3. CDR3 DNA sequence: TGTGCCAGCAGTTTGACAGGGACCTATGGCTACACCTTC. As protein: CASSLTGTYGYTF.

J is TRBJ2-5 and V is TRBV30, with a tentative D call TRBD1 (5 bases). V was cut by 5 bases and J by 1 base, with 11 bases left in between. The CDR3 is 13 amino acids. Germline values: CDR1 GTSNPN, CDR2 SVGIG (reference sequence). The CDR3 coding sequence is TGTGCCTGGGGTGGCAGGGCCCAAGAGACCCAGTACTTC. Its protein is CAWGGRAQETQYF.

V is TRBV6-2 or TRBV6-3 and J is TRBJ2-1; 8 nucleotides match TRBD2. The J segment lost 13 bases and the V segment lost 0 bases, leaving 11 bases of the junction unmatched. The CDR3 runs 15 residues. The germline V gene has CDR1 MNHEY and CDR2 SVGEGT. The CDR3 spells CASSYSGMGSGGQFF. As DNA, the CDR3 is TGTGCCAGCAGTTACTCGGGTATGGGGAGCGGGGGCCAGTTCTTC.

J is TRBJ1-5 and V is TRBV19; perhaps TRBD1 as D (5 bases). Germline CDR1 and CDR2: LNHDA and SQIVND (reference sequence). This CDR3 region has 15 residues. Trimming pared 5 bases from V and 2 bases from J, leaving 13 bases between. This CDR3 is CASSGQTRGNQPQHF. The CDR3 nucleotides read TGTGCCAGTAGTGGACAAACCAGAGGCAATCAGCCCCAGCATTTT.

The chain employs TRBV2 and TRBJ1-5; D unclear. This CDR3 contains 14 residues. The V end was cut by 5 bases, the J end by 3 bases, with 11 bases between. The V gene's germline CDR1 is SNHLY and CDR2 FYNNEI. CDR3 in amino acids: CASSSERANQPQHF. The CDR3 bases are TGTGCCAGCAGTTCCGAGAGGGCCAATCAGCCCCAGCATTTT.

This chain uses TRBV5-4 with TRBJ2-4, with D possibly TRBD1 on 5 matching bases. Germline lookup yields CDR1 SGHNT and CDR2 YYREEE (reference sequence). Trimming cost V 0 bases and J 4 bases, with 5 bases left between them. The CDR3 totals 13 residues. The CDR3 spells CASSLDRKNIQYF. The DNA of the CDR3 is TGTGCCAGCAGCTTGGACAGGAAAAACATTCAGTACTTC.

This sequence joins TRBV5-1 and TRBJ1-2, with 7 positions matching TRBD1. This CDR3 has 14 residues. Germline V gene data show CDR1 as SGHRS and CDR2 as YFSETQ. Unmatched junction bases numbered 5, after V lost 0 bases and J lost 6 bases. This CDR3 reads CASSLVSRGDGYTF. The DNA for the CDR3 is TGCGCCAGCAGCTTGGTATCCAGGGGGGATGGCTACACCTTC.

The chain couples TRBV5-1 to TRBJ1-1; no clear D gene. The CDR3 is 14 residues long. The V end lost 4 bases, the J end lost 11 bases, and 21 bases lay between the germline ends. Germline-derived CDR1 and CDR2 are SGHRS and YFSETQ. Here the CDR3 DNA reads TGCGCCAGCAGCAATCCTATAGGAGGAATTCGGGCTTTCTTT. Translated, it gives CASSNPIGGIRAFF.

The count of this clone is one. This chain's CDR3 is CASSQARFVEFNSPLHF. The CDR3 nucleotides are TGTGCCAGCAGCCAAGCGCGGTTCGTAGAGTTTAATTCACCCCTCCACTTT. The chain uses TRBV14 and TRBJ1-6; no definite D call. CDR3 size: 17 residues. The V gene's germline CDR1 is SGHDN and CDR2 FVKESK. The ends were cut back, 1 base at V and 6 bases at J, with 16 bases in the middle.

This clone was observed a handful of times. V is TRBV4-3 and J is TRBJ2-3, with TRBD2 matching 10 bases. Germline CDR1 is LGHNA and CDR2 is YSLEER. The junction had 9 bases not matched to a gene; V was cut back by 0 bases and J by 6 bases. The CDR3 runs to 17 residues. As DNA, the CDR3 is TGCGCCAGCAGCCAAGATGTGGCTAGCGGGGGTGGGGATACGCAGTATTTT. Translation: CASSQDVASGGGDTQYF.

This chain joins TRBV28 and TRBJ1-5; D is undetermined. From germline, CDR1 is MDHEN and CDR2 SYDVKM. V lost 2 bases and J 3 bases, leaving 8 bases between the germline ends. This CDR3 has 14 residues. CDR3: CASSLGGPNQPQHF. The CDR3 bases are TGTGCCAGCAGTTTAGGCGGGCCCAATCAGCCCCAGCATTTT.

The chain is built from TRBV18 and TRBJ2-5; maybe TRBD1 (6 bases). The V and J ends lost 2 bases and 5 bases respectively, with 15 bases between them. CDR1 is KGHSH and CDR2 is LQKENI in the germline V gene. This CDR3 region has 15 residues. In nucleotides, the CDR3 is TGTGCCAGCTCACCAGGGGGCGGGTCTCCGGAGACCCAGTACTTC. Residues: CASSPGGGSPETQYF.

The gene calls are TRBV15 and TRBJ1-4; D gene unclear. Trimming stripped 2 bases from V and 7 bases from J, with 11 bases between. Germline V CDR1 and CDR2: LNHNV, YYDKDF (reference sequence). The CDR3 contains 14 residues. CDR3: CATSRLGGSEKLFF. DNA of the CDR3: TGTGCCACCAGCAGACTCGGAGGAAGTGAAAAACTGTTTTTT.

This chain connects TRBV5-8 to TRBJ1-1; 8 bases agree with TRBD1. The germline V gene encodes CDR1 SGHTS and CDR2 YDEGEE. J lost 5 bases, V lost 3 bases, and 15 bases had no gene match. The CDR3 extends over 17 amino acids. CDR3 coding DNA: TGTGCCAGCAGCTCGATCCAACCAGGACAGGGCGGAACTGAAGCTTTCTTT. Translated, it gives CASSSIQPGQGGTEAFF. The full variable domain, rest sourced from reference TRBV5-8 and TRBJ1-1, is EAGVTQSPTHLIKTRGQQATLRCSPISGHTSVYWYQQALGLGLQFLLWYDEGEERNRGNFPPRFSGRQFPNYSSELNVNALELEDSALYLCASSSIQPGQGGTEAFFGQGTRLTVV.